This T cell receptor beta chain came from a study of neoadjuvant anti-PD-1 for oral cavity cancer. For the study at large: Non-progressing patients received a fourth nivolumab dose near day 43, then surgery on days 50-56. Study outcomes and limitations: Non-responders to neoadjuvant nivolumab had significantly more clonal PBMC T cells than responders.

The protocol was immunoSEQ multiplex PCR, while the TCRdb copy is restricted to in-frame clones and leaves out a portion. The sample lists around 81,000 clones; less than 85% were seen once. Germline V gives CDR1 GTSNPN, CDR2 SVGIG (reference sequence). The CDR3 covers 14 residues. V lost 6 bases and J lost 4, with 17 bases in between. Stage II-IVA oral cavity squamous cell carcinoma was new and untreated by systemic or radiation therapy. This clone was counted a single time. Its antigen remains unknown. The source of this sequence is a person aged 40-85 years with oral cavity squamous cell carcinoma. Sequences were derived from PBMCs, sampled before nivolumab (anti-PD-1) treatment. The genes are TRBV30 and TRBJ2-3; tentatively, D is TRBD2 (6 bases). DNA of the CDR3: TGTGCCTGCCTCGGGACTTCGGGCGCAGATACGCAGTATTTT. The encoded protein is CACLGTSGADTQYF.